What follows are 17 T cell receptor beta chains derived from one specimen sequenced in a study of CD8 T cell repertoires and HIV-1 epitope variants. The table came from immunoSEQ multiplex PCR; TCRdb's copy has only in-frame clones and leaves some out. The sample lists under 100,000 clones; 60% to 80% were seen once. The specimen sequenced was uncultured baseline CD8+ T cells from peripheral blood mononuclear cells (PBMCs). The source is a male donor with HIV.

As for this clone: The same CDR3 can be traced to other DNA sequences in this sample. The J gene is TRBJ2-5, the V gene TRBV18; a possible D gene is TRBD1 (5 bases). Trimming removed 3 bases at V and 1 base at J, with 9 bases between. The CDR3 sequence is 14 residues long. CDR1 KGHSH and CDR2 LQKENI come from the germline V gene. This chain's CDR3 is CASSPQGLQETQYF. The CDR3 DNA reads TGTGCCAGCTCACCGCAGGGCCTCCAAGAGACCCAGTACTTC.

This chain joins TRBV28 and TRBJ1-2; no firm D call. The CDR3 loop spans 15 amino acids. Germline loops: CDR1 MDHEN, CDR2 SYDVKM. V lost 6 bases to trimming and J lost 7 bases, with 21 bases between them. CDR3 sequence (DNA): TGTGCCAGCAGCCCGACGGTCAAATCCCTGGGTGGCTACACCTTC. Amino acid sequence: CASSPTVKSLGGYTF.

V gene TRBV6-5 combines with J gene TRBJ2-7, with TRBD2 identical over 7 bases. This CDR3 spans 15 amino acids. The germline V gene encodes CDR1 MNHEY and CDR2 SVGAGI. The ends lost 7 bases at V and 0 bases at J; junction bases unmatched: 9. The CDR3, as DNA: TGTGCCAGCACTACGACTGGCGGGAGCTCCTACGAGCAGTACTTC. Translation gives CASTTTGGSSYEQYF.

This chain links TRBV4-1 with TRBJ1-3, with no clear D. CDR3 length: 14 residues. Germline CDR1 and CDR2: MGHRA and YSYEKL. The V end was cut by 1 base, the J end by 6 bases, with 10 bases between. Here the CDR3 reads CASSQAGGKNTIYF. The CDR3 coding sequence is TGCGCCAGCAGCCAAGCAGGCGGGAAAAACACCATATATTTT.

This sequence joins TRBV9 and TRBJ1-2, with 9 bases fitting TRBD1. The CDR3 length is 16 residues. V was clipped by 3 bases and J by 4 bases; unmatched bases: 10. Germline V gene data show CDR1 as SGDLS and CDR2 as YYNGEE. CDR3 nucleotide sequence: TGTGCCAGCAGCGCCGGACAGGGGCCTCGCGCCTATGGCTACACCTTC. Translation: CASSAGQGPRAYGYTF. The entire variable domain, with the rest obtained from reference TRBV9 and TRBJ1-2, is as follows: DSGVTQTPKHLITATGQRVTLRCSPRSGDLSVYWYQQSLDQGLQFLIQYYNGEERAKGNILERFSAQQFPDLHSELNLSSLELGDSALYFCASSAGQGPRAYGYTFGSGTRLTVV.

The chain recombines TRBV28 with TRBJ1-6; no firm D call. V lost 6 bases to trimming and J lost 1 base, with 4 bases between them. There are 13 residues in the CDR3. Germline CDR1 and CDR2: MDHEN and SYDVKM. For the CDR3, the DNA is TGTGCCAGCAGACGGTCCTATAATTCACCCCTCCACTTT. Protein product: CASRRSYNSPLHF.

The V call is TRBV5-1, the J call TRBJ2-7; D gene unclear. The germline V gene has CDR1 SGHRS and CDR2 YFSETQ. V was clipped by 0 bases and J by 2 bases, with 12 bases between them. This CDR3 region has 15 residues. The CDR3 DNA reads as TGCGCCAGCAGCTTGGAGATTGGGTACCCCTACGAGCAGTACTTC. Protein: CASSLEIGYPYEQYF.

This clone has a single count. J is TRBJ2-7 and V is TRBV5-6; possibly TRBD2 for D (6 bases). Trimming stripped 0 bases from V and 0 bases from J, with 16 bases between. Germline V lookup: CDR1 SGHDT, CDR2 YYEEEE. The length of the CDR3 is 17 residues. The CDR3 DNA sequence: TGTGCCAGCAGCTTGGGAGAAGCGGGTCCGTACTCCTACGAGCAGTACTTC. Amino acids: CASSLGEAGPYSYEQYF.

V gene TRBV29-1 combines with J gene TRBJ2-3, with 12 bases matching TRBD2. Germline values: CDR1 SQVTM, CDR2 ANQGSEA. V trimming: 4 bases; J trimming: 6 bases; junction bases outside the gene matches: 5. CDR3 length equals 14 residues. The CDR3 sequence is CSVGTSGGSDTQYF. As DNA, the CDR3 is TGCAGCGTTGGCACTAGCGGGGGGAGCGATACGCAGTATTTT.

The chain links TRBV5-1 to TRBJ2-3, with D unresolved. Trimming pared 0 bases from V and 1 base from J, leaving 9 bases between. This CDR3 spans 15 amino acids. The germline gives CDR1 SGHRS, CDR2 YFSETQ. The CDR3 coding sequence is TGCGCCAGCAGCTTGGACGACCTCCGCACAGATACGCAGTATTTT. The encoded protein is CASSLDDLRTDTQYF.

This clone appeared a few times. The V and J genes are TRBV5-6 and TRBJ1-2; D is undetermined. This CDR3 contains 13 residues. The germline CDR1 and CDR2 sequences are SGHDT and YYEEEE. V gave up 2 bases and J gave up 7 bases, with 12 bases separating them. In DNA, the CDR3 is TGTGCCAGCAGCTTCGACACCGGGTCTGGCTACACCTTC. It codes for CASSFDTGSGYTF.

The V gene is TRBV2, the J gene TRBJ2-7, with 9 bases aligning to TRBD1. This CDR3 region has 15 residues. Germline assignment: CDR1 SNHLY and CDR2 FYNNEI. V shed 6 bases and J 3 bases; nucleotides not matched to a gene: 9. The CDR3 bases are TGTGCCAGCAGAGCAGACAGGGGGATCTTCTACGAGCAGTACTTC. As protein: CASRADRGIFYEQYF.

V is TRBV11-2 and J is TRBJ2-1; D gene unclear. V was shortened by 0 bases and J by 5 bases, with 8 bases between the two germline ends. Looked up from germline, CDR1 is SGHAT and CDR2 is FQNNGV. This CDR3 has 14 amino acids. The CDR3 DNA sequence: TGTGCCAGCAGCTTAGATGACCCTAACAATGAGCAGTTCTTC. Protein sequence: CASSLDDPNNEQFF. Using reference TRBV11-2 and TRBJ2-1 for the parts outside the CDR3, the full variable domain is EAGVAQSPRYKIIEKRQSVAFWCNPISGHATLYWYQQILGQGPKLLIQFQNNGVVDDSQLPKDRFSAERLKGVDSTLKIQPAKLEDSAVYLCASSLDDPNNEQFFGPGTRLTVL.

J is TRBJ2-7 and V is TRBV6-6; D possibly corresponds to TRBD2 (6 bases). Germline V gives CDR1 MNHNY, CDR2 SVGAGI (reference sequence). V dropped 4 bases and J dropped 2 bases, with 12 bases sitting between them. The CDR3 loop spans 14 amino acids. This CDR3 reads CASSSRDSTYEQYF. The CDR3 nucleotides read TGTGCCAGCAGTTCCCGGGACTCCACCTACGAGCAGTACTTC.

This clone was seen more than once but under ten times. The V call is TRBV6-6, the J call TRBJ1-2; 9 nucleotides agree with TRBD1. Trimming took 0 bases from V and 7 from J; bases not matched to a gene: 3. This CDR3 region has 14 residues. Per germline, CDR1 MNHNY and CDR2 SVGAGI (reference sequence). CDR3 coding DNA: TGTGCCAGCAGTTACTCGGGGGACAGGGTTGGCTACACCTTC. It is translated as CASSYSGDRVGYTF.

Here the CDR3 reads CASIPDSLYEQYF. DNA of the CDR3: TGTGCCAGCATTCCGGACAGTCTCTACGAGCAGTACTTC. The chain employs TRBV28 and TRBJ2-7; a possible D gene is TRBD1 (6 bases). This CDR3 contains 13 residues. V shed 7 bases and J shed 3 bases, with 13 bases lying between them. CDR1 is MDHEN, CDR2 SYDVKM, per germline.

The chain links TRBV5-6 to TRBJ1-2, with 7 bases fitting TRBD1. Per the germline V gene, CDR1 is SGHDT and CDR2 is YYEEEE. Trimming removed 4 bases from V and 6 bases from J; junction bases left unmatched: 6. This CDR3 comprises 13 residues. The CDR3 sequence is CASSPGTGDGYTF. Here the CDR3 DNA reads TGTGCCAGCAGCCCCGGTACAGGGGATGGCTACACCTTC.